These 3 T cell receptor beta chains were sequenced from one sample in a study of T cell clusters in autoimmune cytopenias. TRB amplification used approximately 250 ng of peripheral blood genomic DNA. One tube held mixed TRB-A and TRB-B primer pools for touch-down PCR. No DNA is given; TCRdb re-called the multiplex PCR reads and lists each CDR3 protein once. Here the sample table reports about 6,300 distinct CDR3 sequences. These same records also appear under a second study, on T cell repertoires in aging, cancer and after chemotherapy.

The sequenced material came from peripheral blood. Source of these receptors: a human donor in good health.

The chain has TRBV6-2 or TRBV6-3 and TRBJ2-3; checking the TCRdb D call of TRBD2 is not possible without DNA. This CDR3 is 16 amino acids long. The germline V gene encodes CDR1 MNHEY and CDR2 SVGEGT. CDR3: CASSPLRGGPTDTQYF.

The chain combines TRBV13 with TRBJ2-5; lacking DNA, the TRBD2 call made by TCRdb goes unchecked. This CDR3 is built from 14 residues. Germline V CDR1 and CDR2: PRHDT, FYEKMQ (reference sequence). The CDR3 here is CGSSLEIVAETQYF.

By frequency, this clonotype registers large. The V gene is TRBV29-1, the J gene TRBJ2-3; no DNA is available, so the TRBD1 call from TCRdb remains unchecked. CDR1 is SQVTM and CDR2 is ANQGSEA in the germline V gene. The CDR3 has 14 residues. Here the CDR3 reads CSAAGGDGTDTQYF.